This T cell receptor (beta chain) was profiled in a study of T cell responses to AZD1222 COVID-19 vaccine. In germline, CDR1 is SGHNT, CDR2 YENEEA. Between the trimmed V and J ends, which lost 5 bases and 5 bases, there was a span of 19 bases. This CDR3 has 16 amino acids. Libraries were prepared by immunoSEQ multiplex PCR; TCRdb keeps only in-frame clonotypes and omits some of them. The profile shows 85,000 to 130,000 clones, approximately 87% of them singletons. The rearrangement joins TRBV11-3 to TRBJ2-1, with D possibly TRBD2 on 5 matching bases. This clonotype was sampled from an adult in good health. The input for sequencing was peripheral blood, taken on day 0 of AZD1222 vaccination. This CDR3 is CASSANIHPGNNEQFF. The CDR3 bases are TGTGCCAGCAGCGCCAACATCCACCCGGGGAACAATGAGCAGTTCTTC.